Below are 21 T cell receptor beta chains sequenced from a single sample in a study of shared clonotypes between healthy human individuals. TCRdb's copy holds only in-frame clones and misses some; the assay was immunoSEQ multiplex PCR. Found here are 1,400,000 or so clones, about 98.5% of them singletons; the top ten hold about 0.4%. Specimen: naive CD4+ T cells sorted from blood. The subset denotes: CD45RA+ positively selected. The receptors originated from a man aged 25-45 years in good health.

Details on this clone: This sample also contains other DNA sequences that code for the same CDR3. This chain connects TRBV5-4 to TRBJ2-3; D gene uncertain. Germline V gene data show CDR1 as SGHNT and CDR2 as YYREEE (reference sequence). V lost 0 bases to trimming and J lost 0 bases, with 5 bases between them. This CDR3 region has 14 residues. The CDR3: CASSLVASTDTQYF. The CDR3 DNA follows: TGTGCCAGCAGCTTGGTTGCTAGCACAGATACGCAGTATTTT.

This clone was picked up one time. V usage is TRBV4-3 and J usage is TRBJ2-3, with TRBD2 matching 8 bases. The CDR3 loop spans 16 amino acids. Per germline, CDR1 LGHNA and CDR2 YSLEER. Trimming at V came to 4 bases and at J to 1 base, leaving 7 bases not matched to a gene. CDR3 sequence (DNA): TGCGCCAGCAGCCCTACTAGCGGCGCCCGCACAGATACGCAGTATTTT. Translated: CASSPTSGARTDTQYF.

The gene calls are TRBV7-8 and TRBJ2-7; 10 nucleotides agree with TRBD2. Germline V CDR1 and CDR2: SGHVS, FQNEAQ. The ends lost 2 bases at V and 4 bases at J; junction bases unmatched: 5. The CDR3 has 15 amino acids. CDR3 sequence (DNA): TGTGCCAGCAGCTTACTCGGGACTAGCGTTTACGAGCAGTACTTC. The encoded protein is CASSLLGTSVYEQYF.

The V and J genes are TRBV18 and TRBJ2-7, with D perhaps assigned TRBD1 or TRBD2 (5 bases each). The CDR3 spans 14 residues. The V gene lost 6 bases and the J gene lost 3 bases, with 15 bases spanning the gap. Looked up from germline, CDR1 is KGHSH and CDR2 is LQKENI. For the CDR3, the DNA is TGTGCCAGCTCGCCCCCGGGACCCGGCTACGAGCAGTACTTC. Translation gives CASSPPGPGYEQYF.

V usage is TRBV4-2 and J usage is TRBJ1-3; D uncertain. The V gene lost 3 bases and the J gene lost 3 bases, with 18 bases spanning the gap. CDR1 and CDR2 (germline): LGHNA, YNFKEQ. CDR3 length: 17 amino acids. The CDR3 loop reads CASSQKKEALSGNTIYF. CDR3 sequence (DNA): TGTGCCAGCAGCCAGAAGAAGGAGGCCCTGAGTGGAAACACCATATATTTT.

This rearrangement joins TRBV11-2 to TRBJ2-3; 8 nucleotides align to TRBD2. Looked up from germline, CDR1 is SGHAT and CDR2 is FQNNGV. Trimming cost V 6 bases and J 4 bases; bases outside gene matches: 9. The CDR3 has 15 amino acids. CDR3 sequence reads: CASSQGLVPADTQYF. Written as DNA, the CDR3 is TGTGCCAGCAGTCAGGGACTAGTCCCCGCAGATACGCAGTATTTT. The variable domain in full, with the rest retrieved from reference TRBV11-2 and TRBJ2-3, is EAGVAQSPRYKIIEKRQSVAFWCNPISGHATLYWYQQILGQGPKLLIQFQNNGVVDDSQLPKDRFSAERLKGVDSTLKIQPAKLEDSAVYLCASSQGLVPADTQYFGPGTRLTVL.

Worth noting for this clone: The CDR3 carries no conserved terminal phenylalanine or tryptophan, so it likely arises from a read error. The DNA is left out, because the CDR3 cannot be placed on it with certainty; the CDR3 is given as TCRdb lists it. This chain joins TRBV5-1 and TRBJ1-1; the table names TRBD1, a call not compared with the DNA. CDR1 SGHRS and CDR2 YFSETQ come from the germline V gene. Including both end residues, the CDR3 is 14 amino acids long. CDR3 sequence: CASSFGTDLYPSSV.

This clone has a single count. V is TRBV19 and J is TRBJ2-2; no firm D call. The ends were cut back, 3 bases at V and 7 bases at J, with 6 bases in the middle. The germline gives CDR1 LNHDA, CDR2 SQIVND (reference sequence). This CDR3 spans 12 amino acids. The CDR3 region has the DNA TGTGCCAGTAGTATCGTCGTCGGGGAGCTGTTTTTT. Translation gives CASSIVVGELFF.

The rearrangement uses TRBV10-3 and TRBJ2-7, with D hard to call. Germline CDR1 reads ENHRY; CDR2 reads SYGVKD. The CDR3 sequence is 15 residues long. The V gene lost 10 bases and the J gene lost 5 bases, with 24 bases spanning the gap. The CDR3 bases are TGTGCCACGCAAAACCCTCAGACATTTCCTAACGAGCAGTACTTC. This gives the protein CATQNPQTFPNEQYF.

The rearrangement uses TRBV29-1 and TRBJ2-1, with D possibly being TRBD1 (6 bases). Deletions cut 4 bases from V and 9 bases from J, with 19 bases between. Looked up from germline, CDR1 is SQVTM and CDR2 is ANQGSEA. This CDR3 is 14 amino acids long. The CDR3 spells CSVVFQGRPPEQFF. CDR3 bases: TGCAGCGTTGTTTTTCAGGGGCGTCCCCCTGAGCAGTTCTTC.

The chain combines TRBV7-8 with TRBJ2-7, with D possibly being TRBD1 (6 bases). V lost 4 bases to trimming and J lost 9 bases, with 19 bases between them. This CDR3 is built from 14 residues. Germline CDR1 SGHVS, CDR2 FQNEAQ. The DNA for the CDR3 is TGTGCCAGCAGCTCCCCGGGACAACAAGGCGGGCAGTACTTC. Translated: CASSSPGQQGGQYF. The complete variable domain, with remaining parts taken from reference TRBV7-8 and TRBJ2-7, reads GAGVSQSPRYKVAKRGQDVALRCDPISGHVSLFWYQQALGQGPEFLTYFQNEAQLDKSGLPSDRFFAERPEGSVSTLKIQRTQQEDSAVYLCASSSPGQQGGQYFGPGTRLTVT.

This chain links TRBV28 with TRBJ2-7; 8 bases line up with TRBD1. Germline CDR1 is MDHEN and CDR2 is SYDVKM. The J segment lost 3 bases and the V segment lost 5 bases, leaving 15 bases of the junction unmatched. The CDR3 runs to 17 residues. CDR3 protein: CASSLFRRQGRNYEQYF. The CDR3 DNA reads TGTGCCAGCAGTCTCTTCCGGCGACAGGGGAGAAACTACGAGCAGTACTTC.

J is TRBJ2-7 and V is TRBV5-4; D may be TRBD1 or TRBD2 (5 bases each). The CDR3 totals 16 residues. V shed 3 bases and J shed 0 bases, with 16 bases lying between them. The V gene's germline CDR1 is SGHNT and CDR2 YYREEE (reference sequence). The CDR3 protein is CASSSSGTPGSYEQYF. CDR3 DNA: TGTGCCAGCAGCTCTTCCGGGACCCCTGGCTCCTACGAGCAGTACTTC.

The sample holds one count of this clone. The chain joins TRBV5-1 to TRBJ1-2; 10 bases map to TRBD1. Germline assignment: CDR1 SGHRS and CDR2 YFSETQ. This CDR3 has 16 amino acids. With V trimmed by 4 bases and J by 5 bases, 11 bases remained unmatched. The CDR3 loop reads CASSPEGQGRAYGYTF. In DNA, the CDR3 is TGCGCCAGCAGCCCGGAGGGACAGGGGAGGGCTTATGGCTACACCTTC.

V is TRBV7-9 and J is TRBJ2-7; the match to TRBD2 covers 8 bases. Trimming cost V 1 base and J 5 bases; bases outside gene matches: 13. The CDR3 spans 17 residues. Germline values: CDR1 SEHNR, CDR2 FQNEAQ (reference sequence). The DNA of the CDR3 is TGTGCCAGCAGCTTAGTTTTCGGGGGGGAGAAGCTGGACGAGCAGTACTTC. It is translated as CASSLVFGGEKLDEQYF.

The chain links TRBV10-3 to TRBJ1-5; a possible D gene is TRBD1 (5 bases). In germline, CDR1 is ENHRY, CDR2 SYGVKD. The germline V and J ends were trimmed by 0 bases and 4 bases, with 13 bases remaining between them. The CDR3 covers 16 residues. This CDR3 reads CAISESGKGRNQPQHF. The CDR3 DNA follows: TGTGCCATCAGTGAGTCAGGGAAGGGGCGAAATCAGCCCCAGCATTTT.

This chain joins TRBV6-5 and TRBJ1-5; D is unclear. The CDR3 length is 14 residues. Trimming took 2 bases from V and 6 from J, leaving 11 bases between them. The germline CDR1 and CDR2 sequences are MNHEY and SVGAGI. In nucleotides, the CDR3 is TGTGCCAGCAGTTACAAGGAGTCCTTTCAGCCCCAGCATTTT. Translation: CASSYKESFQPQHF.

The chain links TRBV4-1 to TRBJ2-2; possible D gene TRBD2, 5 bases. Trimming shortened V by 0 bases and J by 1 base, and 9 bases separated the two germline ends. The germline CDR1 and CDR2 sequences are MGHRA and YSYEKL. The CDR3 loop spans 16 amino acids. The CDR3 DNA sequence: TGCGCCAGCAGCCAAGAGCGAGGGAGGAACACCGGGGAGCTGTTTTTT. Its protein product is CASSQERGRNTGELFF.

The chain links TRBV2 to TRBJ2-7, with 7 bases lining up with TRBD2. V trimming: 3 bases; J trimming: 3 bases; junction bases outside the gene matches: 8. The CDR3 runs 15 residues. CDR1 is SNHLY, CDR2 FYNNEI, per germline. The CDR3 here is CASSEQSSGLYEQYF. As DNA, the CDR3 is TGTGCCAGCAGTGAGCAGTCTAGCGGACTCTACGAGCAGTACTTC.

The chain's CDR3 is CASSLVTRTVETQYF. The CDR3 DNA follows: TGTGCCAGCAGCTTGGTGACTCGAACGGTGGAGACCCAGTACTTC. The V call is TRBV7-8, the J call TRBJ2-5; no firm D call. The germline V gene has CDR1 SGHVS and CDR2 FQNEAQ. Trimming stripped 3 bases from V and 5 bases from J, with 16 bases between. The CDR3 sequence is 15 residues long. The full variable domain, with the rest looked up from reference TRBV7-8 and TRBJ2-5, is GAGVSQSPRYKVAKRGQDVALRCDPISGHVSLFWYQQALGQGPEFLTYFQNEAQLDKSGLPSDRFFAERPEGSVSTLKIQRTQQEDSAVYLCASSLVTRTVETQYFGPGTRLLVL.

V is TRBV7-8 and J is TRBJ2-7; D remains unclear. Trimming took off 2 bases at V and 6 bases at J, with 17 bases between the two ends. The CDR3 runs 15 residues. Germline V lookup: CDR1 SGHVS, CDR2 FQNEAQ. CDR3 sequence: CASSLRVRTMGEQYF. The CDR3 coding sequence is TGTGCCAGCAGCTTAAGGGTCAGGACGATGGGCGAGCAGTACTTC.